A selection of T cell receptor beta chains follows, all from one sample in a study of early T cells in non-severe SARS-CoV-2 infection. Via MiXCR, TCRdb re-called the 5' RACE reads, giving one row per CDR3 protein. The sample lists about 110,000 distinct CDR3 sequences, over 10% occurring once. The material sequenced was whole blood. Source of these receptors: an adult who was a healthcare worker with PCR-confirmed SARS-CoV-2 infection or an uninfected control (not recorded which). Each CDR3 is given with its conserved first and last residue. The order of the fields is CDR3 length, V gene, J gene, clone size, D gene, CDR3 DNA, CDR3 protein. The D gene is left open where the match is weak. Part of the rows lack a size; the others show once, few, many or a class for expanded clones.

>15|TRBV18|TRBJ2-3|many|-
TGTGCCAGCTCACCCCGGGCACAGAGCACAGATACGCAGTATTTT
CASSPRAQSTDTQYF
>11|TRBV19|TRBJ2-3|few|-
TGTGCCAGTAGCGGTGCAGATACGCAGTATTTT
CASSGADTQYF
>18|TRBV2|TRBJ2-5|few|TRBD1
TGTGCCAGCAGTGCGAACCCGGGACAGGGACTTGATAAAGAGACCCAGTACTTC
CASSANPGQGLDKETQYF
>14|TRBV19|TRBJ2-7|-|-
TGTGCCAGTAGTAGCGGGACAGTGGGCCACGAGCAGTACTTC
CASSSGTVGHEQYF
>13|TRBV29-1|TRBJ1-3|few|-
TGCAGCGCCAGGGACGGCTCTGGAAACACCATATATTTT
CSARDGSGNTIYF
>15|TRBV27|TRBJ2-1|-|-
TGTGCCAGCAGTTTTTCTCACAGGTGGAACAATGAGCAGTTCTTC
CASSFSHRWNNEQFF
>13|TRBV10-1|TRBJ2-1|many|-
TGCGCCAGCAGCGGGGGGCCTTACAATGAGCAGTTCTTC
CASSGGPYNEQFF
>12|TRBV12-3/TRBV12-4|TRBJ1-1|many|-
TGTGCCAGCAGTTTAAAAGGGCAGGGGCGGTTCTTT
CASSLKGQGRFF
>16|TRBV28|TRBJ2-3|-|TRBD2
TGTGCCAGCAGTCCGACTCTAGCGGGGGCGGAAGATACGCAGTATTTT
CASSPTLAGAEDTQYF
>13|TRBV7-9|TRBJ1-1|-|-
TGTGCCAGCAGCTTACGGCAAGTTGCTGAAGCTTTCTTT
CASSLRQVAEAFF
>16|TRBV20-1|TRBJ2-3|many|TRBD2
TGCAGTGCTCCCGGGGTAGCGGGTGGCGGATCAGATACGCAGTATTTT
CSAPGVAGGGSDTQYF
>15|TRBV28|TRBJ2-7|many|TRBD1
TGTGCCAGCAGTCGTCCCGGGACAGGGATTCGGGAGCAGTACTTC
CASSRPGTGIREQYF
>13|TRBV7-2|TRBJ2-3|-|TRBD2
TGTGCCAGCAGCCAGCCTAAAAGCGGGGGGCAGTATTTT
CASSQPKSGGQYF
>14|TRBV12-3/TRBV12-4|TRBJ2-1|many|-
TGTGCCAGCAGTTCGAGGGGCTCCTACAATGAGCAGTTCTTC
CASSSRGSYNEQFF
>14|TRBV5-4|TRBJ2-7|few|-
TGTGCCAGCAGCTTGGCCGAGAACCCCTACGAGCAGTACTTC
CASSLAENPYEQYF
>12|TRBV19|TRBJ2-5|few|-
TGTGCCAGTAGTTTCCTCCAAGAGACCCAGTACTTC
CASSFLQETQYF
>15|TRBV5-4|TRBJ1-1|-|-
TGTGCCAGCAGCGCGCCAGGACAAGCGAACACTGAAGCTTTCTTT
CASSAPGQANTEAFF
>16|TRBV7-2|TRBJ2-2|-|TRBD2
TGTGCCAGCAGCAGAACCGGGACTAGAGTCACCGGGGAGCTGTTTTTT
CASSRTGTRVTGELFF